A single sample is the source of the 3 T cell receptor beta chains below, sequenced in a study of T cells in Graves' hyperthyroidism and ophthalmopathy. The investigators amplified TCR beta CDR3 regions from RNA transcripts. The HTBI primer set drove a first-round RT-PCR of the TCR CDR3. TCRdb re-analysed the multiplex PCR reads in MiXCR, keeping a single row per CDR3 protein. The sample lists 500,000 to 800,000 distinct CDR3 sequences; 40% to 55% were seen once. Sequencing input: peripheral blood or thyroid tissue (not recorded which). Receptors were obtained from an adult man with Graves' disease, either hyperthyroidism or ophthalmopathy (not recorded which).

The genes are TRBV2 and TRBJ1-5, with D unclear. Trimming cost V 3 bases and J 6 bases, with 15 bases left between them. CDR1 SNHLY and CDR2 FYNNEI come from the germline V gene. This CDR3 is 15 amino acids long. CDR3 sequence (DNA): TGTGCCAGCAGTGATTCGGGGTTTTTTGTTCAGCCCCAGCATTTT. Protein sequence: CASSDSGFFVQPQHF. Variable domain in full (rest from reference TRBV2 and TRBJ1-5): EPEVTQTPSHQVTQMGQEVILRCVPISNHLYFYWYRQILGQKVEFLVSFYNNEISEKSEIFDDQFSVERPDGSNFTLKIRSTKLEDSAMYFCASSDSGFFVQPQHFGDGTRLSIL.

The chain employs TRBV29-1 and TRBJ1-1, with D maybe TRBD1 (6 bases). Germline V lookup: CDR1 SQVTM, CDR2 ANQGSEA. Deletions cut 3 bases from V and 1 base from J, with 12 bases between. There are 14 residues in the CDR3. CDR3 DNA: TGCAGCGTTGATCGGGGACATACGAACACTGAAGCTTTCTTT. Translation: CSVDRGHTNTEAFF.

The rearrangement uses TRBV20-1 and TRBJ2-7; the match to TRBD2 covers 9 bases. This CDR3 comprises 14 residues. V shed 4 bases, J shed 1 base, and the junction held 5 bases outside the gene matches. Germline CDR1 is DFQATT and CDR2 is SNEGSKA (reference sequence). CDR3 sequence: CSATPTSGSYEQYF. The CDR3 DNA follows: TGCAGTGCTACCCCGACTAGCGGATCCTACGAGCAGTACTTC.